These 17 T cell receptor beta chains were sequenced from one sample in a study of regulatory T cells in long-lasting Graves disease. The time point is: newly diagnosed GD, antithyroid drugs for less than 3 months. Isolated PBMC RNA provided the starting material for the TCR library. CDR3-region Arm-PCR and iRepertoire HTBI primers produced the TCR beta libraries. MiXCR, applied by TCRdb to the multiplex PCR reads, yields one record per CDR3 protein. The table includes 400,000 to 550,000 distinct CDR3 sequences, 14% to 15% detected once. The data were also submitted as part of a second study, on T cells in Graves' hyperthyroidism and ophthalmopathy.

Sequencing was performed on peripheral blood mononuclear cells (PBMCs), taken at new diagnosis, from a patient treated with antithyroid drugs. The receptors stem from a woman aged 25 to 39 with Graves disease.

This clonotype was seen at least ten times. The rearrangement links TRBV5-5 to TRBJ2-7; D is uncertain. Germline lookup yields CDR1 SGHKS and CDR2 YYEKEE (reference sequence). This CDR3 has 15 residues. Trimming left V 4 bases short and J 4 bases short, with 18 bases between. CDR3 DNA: TGTGCCAGCAGCCCCGTGGACGTACCGCGGTACGAGCAGTACTTC. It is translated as CASSPVDVPRYEQYF.

The DNA for the CDR3 is TGTGCCAGCTCACTAAGGACAGGGGCCGAATCTGAAGCTTTCTTT. This encodes CASSLRTGAESEAFF. This sequence joins TRBV18 and TRBJ1-1, with 9 bases matching TRBD1. Germline V gives CDR1 KGHSH, CDR2 LQKENI. J lost 6 bases, V lost 4 bases, and 9 bases had no gene match. This CDR3 contains 15 residues.

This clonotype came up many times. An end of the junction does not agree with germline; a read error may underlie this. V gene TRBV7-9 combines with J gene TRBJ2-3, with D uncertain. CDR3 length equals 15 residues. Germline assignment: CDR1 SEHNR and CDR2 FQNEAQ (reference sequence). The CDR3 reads CASSLGLGGVDTQYF. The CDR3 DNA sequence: TGTGCTAGCAGCTTAGGTCTAGGCGGTGTCGATACGCAGTATTTT.

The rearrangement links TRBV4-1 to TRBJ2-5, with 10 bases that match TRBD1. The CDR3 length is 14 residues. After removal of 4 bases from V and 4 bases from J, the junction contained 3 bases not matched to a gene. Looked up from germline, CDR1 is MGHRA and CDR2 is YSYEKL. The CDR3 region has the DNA TGCGCCAGCAGCCCGGGACAGGGGACAGAGACCCAGTACTTC. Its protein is CASSPGQGTETQYF.

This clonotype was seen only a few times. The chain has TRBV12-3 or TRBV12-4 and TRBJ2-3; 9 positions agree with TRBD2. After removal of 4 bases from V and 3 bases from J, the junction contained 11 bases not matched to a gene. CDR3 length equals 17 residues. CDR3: CASSYQAGLAMTDTQYF. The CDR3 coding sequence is TGTGCCAGCAGTTACCAAGCCGGACTAGCGATGACAGATACGCAGTATTTT.

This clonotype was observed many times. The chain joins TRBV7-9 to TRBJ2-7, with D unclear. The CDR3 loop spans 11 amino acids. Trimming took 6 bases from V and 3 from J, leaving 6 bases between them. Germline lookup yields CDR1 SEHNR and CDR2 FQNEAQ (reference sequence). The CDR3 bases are TGTGCCAGCAGTACCAACTACGAGCAGTACTTC. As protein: CASSTNYEQYF.

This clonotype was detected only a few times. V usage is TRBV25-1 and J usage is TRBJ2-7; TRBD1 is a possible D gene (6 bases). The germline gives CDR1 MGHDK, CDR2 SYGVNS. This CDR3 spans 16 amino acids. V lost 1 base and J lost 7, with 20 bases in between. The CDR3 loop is CASSELYGDTRREQYF. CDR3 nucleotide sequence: TGTGCCAGCAGTGAATTATATGGGGACACGAGAAGAGAGCAGTACTTC.

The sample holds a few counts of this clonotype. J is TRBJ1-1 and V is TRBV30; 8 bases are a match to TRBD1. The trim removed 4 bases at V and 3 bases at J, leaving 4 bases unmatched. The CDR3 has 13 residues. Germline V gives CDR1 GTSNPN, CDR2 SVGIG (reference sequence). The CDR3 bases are TGTGCCTGGAACTCAGGGGGCGACACTGAAGCTTTCTTT. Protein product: CAWNSGGDTEAFF.

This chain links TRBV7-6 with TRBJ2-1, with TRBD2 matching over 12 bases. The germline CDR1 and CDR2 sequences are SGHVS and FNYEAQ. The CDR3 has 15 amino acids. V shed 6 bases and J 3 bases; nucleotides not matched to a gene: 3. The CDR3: CASRSTSGSYNEQFF. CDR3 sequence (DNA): TGTGCCAGCAGGTCGACTAGCGGGAGCTACAATGAGCAGTTCTTC. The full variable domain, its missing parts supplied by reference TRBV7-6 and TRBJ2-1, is GAGVSQSPRYKVTKRGQDVALRCDPISGHVSLYWYRQALGQGPEFLTYFNYEAQQDKSGLPNDRFSAERPEGSISTLTIQRTEQRDSAMYRCASRSTSGSYNEQFFGPGTRLTVL.

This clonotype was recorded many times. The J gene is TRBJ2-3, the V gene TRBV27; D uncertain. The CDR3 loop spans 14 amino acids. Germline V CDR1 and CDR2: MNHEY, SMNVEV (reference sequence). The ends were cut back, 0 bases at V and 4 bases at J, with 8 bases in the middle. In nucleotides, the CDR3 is TGTGCCAGCAGTTTATCTTTCAGCGCAGATACGCAGTATTTT. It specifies CASSLSFSADTQYF.

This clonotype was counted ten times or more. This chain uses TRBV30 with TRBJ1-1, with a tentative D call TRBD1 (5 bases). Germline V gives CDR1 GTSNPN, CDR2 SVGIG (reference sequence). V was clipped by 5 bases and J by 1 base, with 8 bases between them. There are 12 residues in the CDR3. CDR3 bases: TGTGCCTGGGCCGGGGGGAACACTGAAGCTTTCTTT. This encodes CAWAGGNTEAFF.

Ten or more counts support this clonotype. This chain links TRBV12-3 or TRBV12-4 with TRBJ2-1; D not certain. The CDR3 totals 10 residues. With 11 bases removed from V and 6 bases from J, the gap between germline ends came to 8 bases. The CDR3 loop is CAQSTNEQFF. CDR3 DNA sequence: TGTGCCCAGAGTACCAATGAGCAGTTCTTC.

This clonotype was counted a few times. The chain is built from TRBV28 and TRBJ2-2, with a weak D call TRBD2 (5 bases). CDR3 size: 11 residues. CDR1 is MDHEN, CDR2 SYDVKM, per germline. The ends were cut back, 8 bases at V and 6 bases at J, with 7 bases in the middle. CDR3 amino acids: CASEGPGELFF. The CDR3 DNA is TGTGCCAGCGAGGGTCCCGGGGAGCTGTTTTTT.

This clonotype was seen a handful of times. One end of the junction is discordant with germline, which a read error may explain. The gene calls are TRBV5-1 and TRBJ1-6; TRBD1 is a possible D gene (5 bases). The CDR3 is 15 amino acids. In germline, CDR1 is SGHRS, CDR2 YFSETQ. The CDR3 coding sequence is TGTGCCAGCAGCGTAGGGGCAGCGATGGGTGGACCCCTCCACTTT. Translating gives CASSVGAAMGGPLHF.

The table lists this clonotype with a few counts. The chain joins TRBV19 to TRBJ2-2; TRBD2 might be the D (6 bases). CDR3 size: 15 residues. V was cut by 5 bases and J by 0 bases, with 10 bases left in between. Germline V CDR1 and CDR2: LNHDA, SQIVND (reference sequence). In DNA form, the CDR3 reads TGTGCCAGTAGTTCGGGGGTAACGAACACCGGGGAGCTGTTTTTT. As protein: CASSSGVTNTGELFF.

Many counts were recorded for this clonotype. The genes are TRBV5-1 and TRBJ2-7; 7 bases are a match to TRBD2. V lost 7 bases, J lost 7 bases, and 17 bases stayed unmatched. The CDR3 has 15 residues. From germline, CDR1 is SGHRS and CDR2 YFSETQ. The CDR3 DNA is TGCGCCAGCCACCAGGGAACGGGAGGTCTGGGGGAGCAGTACTTC. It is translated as CASHQGTGGLGEQYF.

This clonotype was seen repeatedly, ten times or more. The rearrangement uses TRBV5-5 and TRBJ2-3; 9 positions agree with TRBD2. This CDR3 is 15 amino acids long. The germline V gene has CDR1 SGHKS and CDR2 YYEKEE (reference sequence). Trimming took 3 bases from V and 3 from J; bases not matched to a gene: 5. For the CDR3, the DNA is TGTGCCAGCAGCTCGGCGGGAGGGTGGACAGATACGCAGTATTTT. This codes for CASSSAGGWTDTQYF.